These T cell receptor beta chains were read from a single sample in a study of metastatic and nonmetastatic thyroid tumors. TCRdb re-clonotyped the PCR reads through MiXCR. The table has some 45,000 clones, 15% to 20% seen once. The sample was blood. Source of these receptors: a female donor with papillary thyroid cancer or a benign thyroid nodule (not recorded which). Some clones in this sample may be carry-over from other donors' samples. The CDR3 runs from the conserved cysteine through the conserved F or W. The D gene is left open where the match is weak. The size of a clone is reported for some rows only, either as once, few or many, or as a class for expanded clones.

CDR3: CASSVKIRDNTDTQYF
DNA: TGTGCCAGCAGCGTAAAGATCCGAGACAACACAGATACGCAGTATTTT
size: many
D: NA
V: TRBV9
J: TRBJ2-3

CDR3: CASSQGRSGRHEQFF
DNA: TGTGCCAGCAGCCAAGGAAGAAGCGGGAGACATGAGCAGTTCTTC
size: many
D: TRBD2
V: TRBV4-2
J: TRBJ2-1

CDR3: CASSLGWGGVGYTF
DNA: TGTGCCAGCAGCTTAGGTTGGGGAGGGGTTGGCTACACCTTC
size: NA
D: NA
V: TRBV7-2
J: TRBJ1-2

CDR3: CAVRPGVPGELFF
DNA: TGTGCCGTTCGTCCAGGGGTCCCCGGGGAGCTGTTTTTT
size: few
D: NA
V: TRBV27
J: TRBJ2-2

CDR3: CASSLAGVYEQYF
DNA: TGTGCCAGCAGCCTAGCGGGAGTATACGAGCAGTACTTC
size: many
D: TRBD2
V: TRBV3-1
J: TRBJ2-7

CDR3: CAWTGGGRQPQHF
DNA: TGTGCCTGGACCGGAGGAGGTCGGCAGCCCCAGCATTTT
size: many
D: NA
V: TRBV30
J: TRBJ1-5

CDR3: CASGRSSYNSPIHF
DNA: TGTGCCAGCGGGAGAAGCTCCTATAATTCACCCATACACTTT
size: few
D: NA
V: TRBV2
J: TRBJ1-6

CDR3: CASSLRRTSGLYEQYF
DNA: TGTGCCAGCAGCTTGAGACGAACTAGCGGGCTTTACGAGCAGTACTTC
size: many
D: TRBD2
V: TRBV11-2
J: TRBJ2-7

CDR3: CAINQGGGEETQYF
DNA: TGTGCCATCAACCAGGGGGGAGGCGAAGAGACCCAGTACTTC
size: NA
D: NA
V: TRBV10-3
J: TRBJ2-5

CDR3: CTSSEGVSYCYTF
DNA: TGTACCAGCAGTGAAGGGGTGAGCTATTGCTACACCTTC
size: few
D: NA
V: TRBV2
J: TRBJ1-2

CDR3: CASSDGRVGYSPLHF
DNA: TGCGCCAGCAGTGATGGCAGGGTGGGATATTCACCCCTCCACTTT
size: many
D: NA
V: TRBV10-2
J: TRBJ1-6

CDR3: CASSPHPGGGVFDTQYF
DNA: TGTGCCAGCAGTCCACACCCGGGCGGGGGGGTTTTTGATACGCAGTATTTT
size: many
D: TRBD2
V: TRBV12-3/TRBV12-4
J: TRBJ2-3

CDR3: CASSPGENTEAFF
DNA: TGTGCCAGCAGTCCGGGAGAGAACACTGAAGCTTTCTTT
size: many
D: NA
V: TRBV28
J: TRBJ1-1

CDR3: CASSHRGQGAYEQYF
DNA: TGTGCCAGCAGCCACCGGGGACAGGGGGCTTACGAGCAGTACTTC
size: many
D: TRBD1
V: TRBV11-3
J: TRBJ2-7

CDR3: CASSSGTSGNTGELFF
DNA: TGTGCCAGCAGTTCCGGGACTAGCGGGAACACCGGGGAGCTGTTTTTT
size: many
D: TRBD2
V: TRBV6-1
J: TRBJ2-2

CDR3: CSATASSSYNEQFF
DNA: TGCAGTGCCACCGCCAGTAGCTCCTACAATGAGCAGTTCTTC
size: many
D: NA
V: TRBV20-1
J: TRBJ2-1

CDR3: CASREGREFTGELFF
DNA: TGTGCCAGCAGAGAGGGGCGGGAGTTCACCGGGGAGCTGTTTTTT
size: many
D: TRBD2
V: TRBV6-1
J: TRBJ2-2

CDR3: CASSFLAGAGGELFF
DNA: TGTGCCAGTAGTTTTTTAGCGGGAGCGGGCGGGGAGCTGTTTTTT
size: many
D: TRBD2
V: TRBV19
J: TRBJ2-2

CDR3: CASRSARTRDYNEQFF
DNA: TGTGCCAGCAGATCGGCCAGGACTAGAGACTACAATGAGCAGTTCTTC
size: many
D: TRBD2
V: TRBV25-1
J: TRBJ2-1

CDR3: CDSSLRSDLLF
DNA: TGTGACAGCAGTTTACGATCCGATTTGTTATTC
size: NA
D: NA
V: TRBV28
J: TRBJ2-1

CDR3: CASQLAGQNEQFF
DNA: TGTGCCAGCCAGCTGGCGGGTCAAAATGAGCAGTTCTTC
size: many
D: NA
V: TRBV3-1
J: TRBJ2-1

CDR3: CASSQDMDRVNSPLHF
DNA: TGTGCCAGCAGCCAAGATATGGACAGGGTTAATTCACCCCTCCACTTT
size: many
D: TRBD1
V: TRBV4-2
J: TRBJ1-6

CDR3: CASSFTNTGELFF
DNA: TGTGCCAGCAGTTTTACTAACACCGGGGAGCTGTTTTTT
size: few
D: NA
V: TRBV28
J: TRBJ2-2

CDR3: CASRSQGTGKGDF
DNA: TGTGCCAGCAGATCGCAAGGGACAGGGAAGGGGGACTTC
size: NA
D: TRBD1
V: TRBV2
J: TRBJ2-7

CDR3: CASTPGLRARQYF
DNA: TGTGCCAGCACCCCCGGTCTCCGTGCCAGGCAGTATTTT
size: many
D: NA
V: TRBV6-2/TRBV6-3
J: TRBJ2-3

CDR3: CASSHDGTGEYGYTF
DNA: TGCGCCAGCAGCCACGACGGGACAGGGGAGTATGGCTACACCTTC
size: NA
D: TRBD1
V: TRBV4-1
J: TRBJ1-2

CDR3: CASSPYEWTSLLVSYNEQFF
DNA: TGTGCCAGCAGTCCCTACGAATGGACTAGTTTATTAGTCTCCTACAATGAGCAGTTCTTC
size: NA
D: TRBD2
V: TRBV6-5
J: TRBJ2-1

CDR3: CASSLTDRGNQPQHF
DNA: TGTGCCAGCAGTTTAACCGACAGGGGCAATCAGCCCCAGCATTTT
size: many
D: TRBD1
V: TRBV6-5
J: TRBJ1-5

CDR3: CASSPQGLAGYGYTF
DNA: TGTGCCAGCAGCCCACAGGGGTTGGCGGGGTATGGCTACACCTTC
size: once
D: TRBD1
V: TRBV7-9
J: TRBJ1-2